This record covers a single T cell receptor (beta chain). This clonotype was recorded at least ten times. Its antigen is unknown. Within one base of it there is no much larger clone, and no base qualities were kept. The record originates from a study of post-analysis software for immune sequencing data (dated by TCRdb to the mid-2010s). Looking at the study overall: Recorded disease courses included relapsing-remitting, secondary progressive and progressive-relapsing multiple sclerosis, with some patients lacking subtype annotation. The multiple sclerosis patient repertoires were compared with around ten previously published healthy control repertoires from donors aged about 6 to 28 years. A subset of samples was prepared in parallel using single-end sample barcoding, then pooled and co-amplified after Illumina adapter ligation. Summary of the overall study and its limitations: Patients showed significantly higher frequencies than controls for several TRBV segments, among them TRBV5-6, TRBV5-1 and TRBV20-1. Direct clustering with F measure revealed strong co-clustering of samples prepared in the same batch, which led to a batch-effect correction. The control group was slightly older than the multiple sclerosis patient group. Compared with controls, multiple sclerosis patients had significantly lower normalized Chao1 diversity, a finding suggesting substantial peripheral T-cell clonal expansion.

TCR beta repertoires were profiled from peripheral blood of roughly 13 young patients with multiple sclerosis to demonstrate the VDJtools post-analysis software. The multiple sclerosis patients were children and adolescents ranging in age from roughly 6 to 16 years. Per the germline V gene, ENHRY is the CDR1 and SYGVKD is the CDR2. V loses 8 bases of germline sequence and J loses 9 bases, and the interval between the two ends is 23 bases. The CDR3, cysteine through phenylalanine, is 15 amino acids long. Only the CDR3 DNA stays, 45 bases, in frame from base 1. The library relied on PCR. The sample was run on an Illumina HiSeq 2500. Unique molecular identifiers were incorporated into TCR beta cDNA libraries to reduce PCR and sequencing biases. Per 1 to 10 million input T cells, roughly 0.5 million cDNA molecules were obtained, such that each molecule approximated one T cell. The patient libraries were prepared and sequenced using the same protocol as the earlier healthy control dataset. Within a given batch, samples were prepared together, multiplexed and sequenced on the same HiSeq lane. In the source study's methods: Raw barcoded reads were processed with MIGEC, and single-read molecular identifier groups were discarded before consensus assembly and CDR3 extraction. VDJtools was used for post-analysis of the clonotype tables, and diversity was normalized by down-sampling every dataset to the size of the smallest sample. In repertoire overlap clustering, CDR3 amino acid sequences, but not nucleotide sequences, were matched to correct batch-related cross-sample contamination. TCRdb's own reprocessing of the public reads used fastp at Q25 and MiXCR and kept productive beta chains. Each entry merges the rows of one CDR3 protein and shows their most common DNA and genes. The V and J calls reflect TCRdb's pipeline rather than the authors' work. A total of just over 250,000 distinct CDR3 sequences appear in this sample, 36% of them only once. Of the sample, around 4.8% is held by the ten largest clones.

The receptor was isolated from a girl aged 5-17 years with multiple sclerosis. Sequenced: blood. The sequence joins TRBV10-3 to TRBJ2-1, with TRBD2 perhaps the D gene, on 6 matching bases. The nucleotides read TGTGCCATCTCAACCTCCGGAGAGTTCGGGGGTGAGCAGTTCTTC. Its translation reads: CAISTSGEFGGEQFF.